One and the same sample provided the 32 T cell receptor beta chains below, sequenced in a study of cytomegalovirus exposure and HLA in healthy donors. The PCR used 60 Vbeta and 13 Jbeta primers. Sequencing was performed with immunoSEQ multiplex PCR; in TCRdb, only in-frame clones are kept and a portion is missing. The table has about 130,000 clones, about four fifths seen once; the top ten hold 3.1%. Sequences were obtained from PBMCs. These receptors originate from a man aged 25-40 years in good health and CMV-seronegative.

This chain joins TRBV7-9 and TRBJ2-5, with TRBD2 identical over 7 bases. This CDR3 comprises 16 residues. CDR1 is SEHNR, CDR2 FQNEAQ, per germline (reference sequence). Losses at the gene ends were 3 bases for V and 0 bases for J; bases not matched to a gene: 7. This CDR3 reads CASSLGTTEYQETQYF. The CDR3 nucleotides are TGTGCCAGCAGCTTGGGGACTACAGAGTACCAAGAGACCCAGTACTTC.

The CDR3 region has the DNA TGTGCCAGCCAGTCGGGACAGTTCCCCTACGAGCAGTACTTC. Its translation is CASQSGQFPYEQYF. The chain joins TRBV6-5 to TRBJ2-7, with 7 bases lining up with TRBD1. The CDR3 sequence is 14 residues long. Trimming took 8 bases from V and 2 from J; bases not matched to a gene: 9. The germline CDR1 and CDR2 sequences are MNHEY and SVGAGI.

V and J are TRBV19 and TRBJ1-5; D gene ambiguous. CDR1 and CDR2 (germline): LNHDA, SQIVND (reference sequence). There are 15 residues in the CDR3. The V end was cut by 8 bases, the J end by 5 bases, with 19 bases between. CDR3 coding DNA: TGTGCCAGTGCCCTGACGGTCCGGGTCGATCAGCCCCAGCATTTT. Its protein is CASALTVRVDQPQHF.

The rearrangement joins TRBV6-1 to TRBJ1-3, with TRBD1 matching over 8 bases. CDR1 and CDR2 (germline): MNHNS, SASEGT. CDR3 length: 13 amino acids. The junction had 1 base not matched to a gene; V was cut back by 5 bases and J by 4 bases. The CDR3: CASSTGGGNTIYF. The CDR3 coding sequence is TGTGCCAGCAGTACAGGGGGAGGAAACACCATATATTTT.

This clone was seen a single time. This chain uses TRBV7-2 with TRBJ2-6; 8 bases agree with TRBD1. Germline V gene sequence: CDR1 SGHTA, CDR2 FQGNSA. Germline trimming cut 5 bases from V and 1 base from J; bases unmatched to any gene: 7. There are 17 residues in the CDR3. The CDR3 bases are TGTGCCAGCAGCCCCCGGGACAGGTTTTCTGGGGCCAACGTCCTGACTTTC. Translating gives CASSPRDRFSGANVLTF.

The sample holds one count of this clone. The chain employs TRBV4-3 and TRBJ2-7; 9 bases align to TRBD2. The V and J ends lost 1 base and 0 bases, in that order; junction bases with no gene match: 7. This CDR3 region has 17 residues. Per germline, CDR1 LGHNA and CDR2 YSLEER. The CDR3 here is CASSQASLAGSSYEQYF. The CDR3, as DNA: TGCGCCAGCAGCCAAGCTTCCCTAGCGGGGTCCTCCTACGAGCAGTACTTC.

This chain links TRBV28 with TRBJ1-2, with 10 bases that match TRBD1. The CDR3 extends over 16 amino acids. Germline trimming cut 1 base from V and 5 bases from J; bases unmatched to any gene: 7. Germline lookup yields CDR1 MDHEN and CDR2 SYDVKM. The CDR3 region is CASSLSDPGQGYGYTF. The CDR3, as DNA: TGTGCCAGCAGTTTATCGGATCCGGGACAGGGGTATGGCTACACCTTC.

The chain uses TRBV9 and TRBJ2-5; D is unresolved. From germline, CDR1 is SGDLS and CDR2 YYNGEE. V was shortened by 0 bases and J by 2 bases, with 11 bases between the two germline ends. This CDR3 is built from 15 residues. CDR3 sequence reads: CASSVAPRVQETQYF. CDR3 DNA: TGTGCCAGCAGCGTAGCCCCGCGTGTTCAAGAGACCCAGTACTTC.

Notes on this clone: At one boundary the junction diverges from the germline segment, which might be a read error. The CDR3 DNA reads as TGTGCTAGCAGCTTGGGACAGAACCAAGAGACCCAGTACTTC. Its translation is CASSLGQNQETQYF. The chain joins TRBV7-7 to TRBJ2-5; TRBD1 aligns across 7 bases. The length of the CDR3 is 14 residues. Germline lookup yields CDR1 SSHAT and CDR2 FNYEAQ (reference sequence).

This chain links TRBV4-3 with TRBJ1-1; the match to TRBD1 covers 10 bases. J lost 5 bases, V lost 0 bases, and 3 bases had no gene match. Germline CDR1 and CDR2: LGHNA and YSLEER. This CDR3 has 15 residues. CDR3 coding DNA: TGCGCCAGCAGCCAAGAACCGGGACAGGGGACTGAAGCTTTCTTT. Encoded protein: CASSQEPGQGTEAFF.

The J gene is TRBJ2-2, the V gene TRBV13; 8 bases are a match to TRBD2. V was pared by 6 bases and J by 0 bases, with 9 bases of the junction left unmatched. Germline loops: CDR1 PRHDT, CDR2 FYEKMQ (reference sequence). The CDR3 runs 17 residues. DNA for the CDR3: TGTGCCAGCAGTCCCAACTTAGCGGGACCGAACACCGGGGAGCTGTTTTTT. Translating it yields CASSPNLAGPNTGELFF.

The CDR3: CAWSVQDNQPQHF. DNA for the CDR3: TGTGCCTGGAGTGTACAAGATAATCAGCCCCAGCATTTT. The chain couples TRBV30 to TRBJ1-5; no clear D. The V and J ends lost 0 bases and 4 bases respectively, with 7 bases between them. Germline values: CDR1 GTSNPN, CDR2 SVGIG (reference sequence). CDR3 length: 13 amino acids.

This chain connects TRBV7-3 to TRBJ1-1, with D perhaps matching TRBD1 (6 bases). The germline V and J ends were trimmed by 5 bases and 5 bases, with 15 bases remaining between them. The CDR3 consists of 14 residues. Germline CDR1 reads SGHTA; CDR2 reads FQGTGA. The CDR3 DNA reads TGTGCCAGCAGCCCTCAGGGGATTCTTACTGAAGCTTTCTTT. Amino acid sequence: CASSPQGILTEAFF.

CDR3 protein: CAGLGQGETQYF. CDR3 coding DNA: TGTGCCGGGCTCGGACAGGGAGAGACCCAGTACTTC. The chain carries TRBV19 and TRBJ2-5; TRBD1 agrees at 8 bases. The CDR3 loop spans 12 amino acids. Germline V lookup: CDR1 LNHDA, CDR2 SQIVND (reference sequence). Germline trimming cut 11 bases from V and 4 bases from J; bases unmatched to any gene: 6.

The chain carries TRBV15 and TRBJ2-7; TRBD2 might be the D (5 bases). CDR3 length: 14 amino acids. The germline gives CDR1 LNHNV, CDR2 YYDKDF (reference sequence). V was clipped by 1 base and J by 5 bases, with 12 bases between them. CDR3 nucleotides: TGTGCCACCAGCAGAGGTAGAGGGCTGGACGAGCAGTACTTC. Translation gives CATSRGRGLDEQYF.

CDR3 sequence (DNA): TGTGCCAGCAGTTCTACAGGGGCCGGCGTGGAGCTGTTTTTT. Encoded protein: CASSSTGAGVELFF. The chain combines TRBV6-6 with TRBJ2-2; TRBD1 agrees at 7 bases. The germline V gene has CDR1 MNHNY and CDR2 SVGAGI (reference sequence). This CDR3 has 14 amino acids. J gave up 10 bases and V 4 bases, and 9 bases lay outside the gene matches.

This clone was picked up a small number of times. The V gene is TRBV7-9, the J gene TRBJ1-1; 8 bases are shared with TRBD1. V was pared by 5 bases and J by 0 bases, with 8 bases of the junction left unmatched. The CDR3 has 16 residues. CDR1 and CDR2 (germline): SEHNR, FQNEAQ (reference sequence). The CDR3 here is CASSLPGQALNTEAFF. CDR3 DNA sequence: TGTGCCAGCAGCCTACCGGGACAGGCATTGAACACTGAAGCTTTCTTT.

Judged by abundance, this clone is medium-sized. CDR3 residues: CASSFQAGTEAFF. The CDR3 DNA reads as TGTGCCAGCAGCTTTCAGGCGGGCACTGAAGCTTTCTTT. The chain links TRBV5-4 to TRBJ1-1; D not resolved. Germline values: CDR1 SGHNT, CDR2 YYREEE (reference sequence). V lost 2 bases to trimming and J lost 4 bases, with 9 bases between them. The CDR3 sequence is 13 residues long.

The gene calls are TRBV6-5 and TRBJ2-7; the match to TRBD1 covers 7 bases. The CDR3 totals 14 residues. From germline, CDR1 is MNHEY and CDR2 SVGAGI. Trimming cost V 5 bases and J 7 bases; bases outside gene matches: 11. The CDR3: CASSHPDRLGEQYF. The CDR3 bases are TGTGCCAGCAGTCATCCGGACAGGTTGGGAGAGCAGTACTTC.

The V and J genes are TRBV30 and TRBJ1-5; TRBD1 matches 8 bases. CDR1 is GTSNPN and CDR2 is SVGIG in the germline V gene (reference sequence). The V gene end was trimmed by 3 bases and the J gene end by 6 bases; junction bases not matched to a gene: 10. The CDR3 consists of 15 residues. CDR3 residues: CAWSPPQGVVQPQHF. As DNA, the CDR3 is TGTGCCTGGAGCCCCCCACAGGGGGTGGTTCAGCCCCAGCATTTT.

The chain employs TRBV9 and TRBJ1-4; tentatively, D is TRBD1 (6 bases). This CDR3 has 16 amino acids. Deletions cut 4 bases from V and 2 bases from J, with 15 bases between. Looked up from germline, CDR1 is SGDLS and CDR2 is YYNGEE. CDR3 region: CASSPWGGGTNEKLFF. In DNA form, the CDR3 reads TGTGCCAGCAGCCCCTGGGGAGGGGGTACTAATGAAAAACTGTTTTTT.

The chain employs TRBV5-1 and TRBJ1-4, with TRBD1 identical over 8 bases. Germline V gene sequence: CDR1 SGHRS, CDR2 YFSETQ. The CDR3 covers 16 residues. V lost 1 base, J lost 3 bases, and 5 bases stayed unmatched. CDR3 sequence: CASSLNGQGPNEKLFF. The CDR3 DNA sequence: TGCGCCAGCAGCTTGAACGGACAGGGACCTAATGAAAAACTGTTTTTT.

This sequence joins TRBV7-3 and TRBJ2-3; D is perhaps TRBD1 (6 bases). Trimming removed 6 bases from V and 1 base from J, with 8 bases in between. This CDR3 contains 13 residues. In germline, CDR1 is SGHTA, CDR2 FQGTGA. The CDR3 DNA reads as TGTGCCAGCAGAAGGACAGGCACAGATACGCAGTATTTT. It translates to CASRRTGTDTQYF. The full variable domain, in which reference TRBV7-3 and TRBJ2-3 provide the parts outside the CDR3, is GAGVSQTPSNKVTEKGKYVELRCDPISGHTALYWYRQSLGQGPEFLIYFQGTGAADDSGLPNDRFFAVRPEGSVSTLKIQRTERGDSAVYLCASRRTGTDTQYFGPGTRLTVL.

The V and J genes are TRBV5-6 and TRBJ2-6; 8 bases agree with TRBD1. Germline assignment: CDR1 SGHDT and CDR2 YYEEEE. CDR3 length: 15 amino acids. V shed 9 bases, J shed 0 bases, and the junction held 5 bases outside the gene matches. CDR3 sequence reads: CATGQGFSGANVLTF. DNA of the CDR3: TGTGCCACCGGACAGGGTTTCTCTGGGGCCAACGTCCTGACTTTC.

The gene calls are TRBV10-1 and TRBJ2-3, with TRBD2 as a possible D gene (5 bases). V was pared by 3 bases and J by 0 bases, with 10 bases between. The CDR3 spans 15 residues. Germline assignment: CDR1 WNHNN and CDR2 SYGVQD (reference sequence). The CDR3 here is CASSDAGGSTDTQYF. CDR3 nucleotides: TGCGCCAGCAGTGACGCTGGCGGGAGCACAGATACGCAGTATTTT.

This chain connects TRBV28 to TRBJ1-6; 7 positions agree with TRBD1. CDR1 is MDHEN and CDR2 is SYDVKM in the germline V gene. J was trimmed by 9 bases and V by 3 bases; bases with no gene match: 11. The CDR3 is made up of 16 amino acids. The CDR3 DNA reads TGTGCCAGCAGTTTGCTCACAGGGGACCCGGGTTCACCCCTCCACTTT. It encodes CASSLLTGDPGSPLHF. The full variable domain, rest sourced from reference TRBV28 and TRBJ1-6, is DVKVTQSSRYLVKRTGEKVFLECVQDMDHENMFWYRQDPGLGLRLIYFSYDVKMKEKGDIPEGYSVSREKKERFSLILESASTNQTSMYLCASSLLTGDPGSPLHFGNGTRLTVT.

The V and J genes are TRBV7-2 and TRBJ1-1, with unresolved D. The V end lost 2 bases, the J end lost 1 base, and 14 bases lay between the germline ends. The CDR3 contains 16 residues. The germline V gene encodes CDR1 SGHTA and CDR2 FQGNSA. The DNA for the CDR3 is TGTGCCAGCAGCTTATTGGGCCTCCAGAGGAACACTGAAGCTTTCTTT. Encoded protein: CASSLLGLQRNTEAFF.

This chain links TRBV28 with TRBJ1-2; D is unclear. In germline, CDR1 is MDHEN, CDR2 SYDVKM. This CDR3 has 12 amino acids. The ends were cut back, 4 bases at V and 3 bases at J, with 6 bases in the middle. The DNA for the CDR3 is TGTGCCAGCAGTTCCGTAGACTATGGCTACACCTTC. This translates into CASSSVDYGYTF.

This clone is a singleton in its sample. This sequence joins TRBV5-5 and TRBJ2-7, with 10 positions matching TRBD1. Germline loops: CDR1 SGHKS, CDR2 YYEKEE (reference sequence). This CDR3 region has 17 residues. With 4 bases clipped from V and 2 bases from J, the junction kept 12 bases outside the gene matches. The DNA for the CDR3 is TGTGCCAGCAGCCCCCGCGGACCGACAGGGGGCACCTACGAGCAGTACTTC. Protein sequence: CASSPRGPTGGTYEQYF.

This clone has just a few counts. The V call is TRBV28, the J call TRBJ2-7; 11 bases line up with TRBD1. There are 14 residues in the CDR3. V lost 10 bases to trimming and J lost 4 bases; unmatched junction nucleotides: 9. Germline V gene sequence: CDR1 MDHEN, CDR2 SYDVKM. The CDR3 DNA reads TGTGCCATCCATGGGACAGGGGGGCGATACGAGCAGTACTTC. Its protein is CAIHGTGGRYEQYF. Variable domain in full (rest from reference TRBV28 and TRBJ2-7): DVKVTQSSRYLVKRTGEKVFLECVQDMDHENMFWYRQDPGLGLRLIYFSYDVKMKEKGDIPEGYSVSREKKERFSLILESASTNQTSMYLCAIHGTGGRYEQYFGPGTRLTVT.

Here the CDR3 reads CASSQDDGGAYNEQFF. CDR3 in DNA: TGCGCCAGCAGCCAAGATGACGGGGGGGCCTACAATGAGCAGTTCTTC. The chain joins TRBV4-3 to TRBJ2-1; TRBD2 matches 8 bases. This CDR3 has 16 amino acids. Trimming took 0 bases from V and 2 from J; bases not matched to a gene: 3. Germline V gives CDR1 LGHNA, CDR2 YSLEER.

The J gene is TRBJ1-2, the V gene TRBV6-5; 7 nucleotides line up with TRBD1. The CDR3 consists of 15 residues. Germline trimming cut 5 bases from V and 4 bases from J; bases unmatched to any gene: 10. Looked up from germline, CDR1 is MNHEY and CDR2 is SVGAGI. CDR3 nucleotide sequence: TGTGCCAGCAGTCTAGAGGGGGCAGCCACCTATGGCTACACCTTC. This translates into CASSLEGAATYGYTF.